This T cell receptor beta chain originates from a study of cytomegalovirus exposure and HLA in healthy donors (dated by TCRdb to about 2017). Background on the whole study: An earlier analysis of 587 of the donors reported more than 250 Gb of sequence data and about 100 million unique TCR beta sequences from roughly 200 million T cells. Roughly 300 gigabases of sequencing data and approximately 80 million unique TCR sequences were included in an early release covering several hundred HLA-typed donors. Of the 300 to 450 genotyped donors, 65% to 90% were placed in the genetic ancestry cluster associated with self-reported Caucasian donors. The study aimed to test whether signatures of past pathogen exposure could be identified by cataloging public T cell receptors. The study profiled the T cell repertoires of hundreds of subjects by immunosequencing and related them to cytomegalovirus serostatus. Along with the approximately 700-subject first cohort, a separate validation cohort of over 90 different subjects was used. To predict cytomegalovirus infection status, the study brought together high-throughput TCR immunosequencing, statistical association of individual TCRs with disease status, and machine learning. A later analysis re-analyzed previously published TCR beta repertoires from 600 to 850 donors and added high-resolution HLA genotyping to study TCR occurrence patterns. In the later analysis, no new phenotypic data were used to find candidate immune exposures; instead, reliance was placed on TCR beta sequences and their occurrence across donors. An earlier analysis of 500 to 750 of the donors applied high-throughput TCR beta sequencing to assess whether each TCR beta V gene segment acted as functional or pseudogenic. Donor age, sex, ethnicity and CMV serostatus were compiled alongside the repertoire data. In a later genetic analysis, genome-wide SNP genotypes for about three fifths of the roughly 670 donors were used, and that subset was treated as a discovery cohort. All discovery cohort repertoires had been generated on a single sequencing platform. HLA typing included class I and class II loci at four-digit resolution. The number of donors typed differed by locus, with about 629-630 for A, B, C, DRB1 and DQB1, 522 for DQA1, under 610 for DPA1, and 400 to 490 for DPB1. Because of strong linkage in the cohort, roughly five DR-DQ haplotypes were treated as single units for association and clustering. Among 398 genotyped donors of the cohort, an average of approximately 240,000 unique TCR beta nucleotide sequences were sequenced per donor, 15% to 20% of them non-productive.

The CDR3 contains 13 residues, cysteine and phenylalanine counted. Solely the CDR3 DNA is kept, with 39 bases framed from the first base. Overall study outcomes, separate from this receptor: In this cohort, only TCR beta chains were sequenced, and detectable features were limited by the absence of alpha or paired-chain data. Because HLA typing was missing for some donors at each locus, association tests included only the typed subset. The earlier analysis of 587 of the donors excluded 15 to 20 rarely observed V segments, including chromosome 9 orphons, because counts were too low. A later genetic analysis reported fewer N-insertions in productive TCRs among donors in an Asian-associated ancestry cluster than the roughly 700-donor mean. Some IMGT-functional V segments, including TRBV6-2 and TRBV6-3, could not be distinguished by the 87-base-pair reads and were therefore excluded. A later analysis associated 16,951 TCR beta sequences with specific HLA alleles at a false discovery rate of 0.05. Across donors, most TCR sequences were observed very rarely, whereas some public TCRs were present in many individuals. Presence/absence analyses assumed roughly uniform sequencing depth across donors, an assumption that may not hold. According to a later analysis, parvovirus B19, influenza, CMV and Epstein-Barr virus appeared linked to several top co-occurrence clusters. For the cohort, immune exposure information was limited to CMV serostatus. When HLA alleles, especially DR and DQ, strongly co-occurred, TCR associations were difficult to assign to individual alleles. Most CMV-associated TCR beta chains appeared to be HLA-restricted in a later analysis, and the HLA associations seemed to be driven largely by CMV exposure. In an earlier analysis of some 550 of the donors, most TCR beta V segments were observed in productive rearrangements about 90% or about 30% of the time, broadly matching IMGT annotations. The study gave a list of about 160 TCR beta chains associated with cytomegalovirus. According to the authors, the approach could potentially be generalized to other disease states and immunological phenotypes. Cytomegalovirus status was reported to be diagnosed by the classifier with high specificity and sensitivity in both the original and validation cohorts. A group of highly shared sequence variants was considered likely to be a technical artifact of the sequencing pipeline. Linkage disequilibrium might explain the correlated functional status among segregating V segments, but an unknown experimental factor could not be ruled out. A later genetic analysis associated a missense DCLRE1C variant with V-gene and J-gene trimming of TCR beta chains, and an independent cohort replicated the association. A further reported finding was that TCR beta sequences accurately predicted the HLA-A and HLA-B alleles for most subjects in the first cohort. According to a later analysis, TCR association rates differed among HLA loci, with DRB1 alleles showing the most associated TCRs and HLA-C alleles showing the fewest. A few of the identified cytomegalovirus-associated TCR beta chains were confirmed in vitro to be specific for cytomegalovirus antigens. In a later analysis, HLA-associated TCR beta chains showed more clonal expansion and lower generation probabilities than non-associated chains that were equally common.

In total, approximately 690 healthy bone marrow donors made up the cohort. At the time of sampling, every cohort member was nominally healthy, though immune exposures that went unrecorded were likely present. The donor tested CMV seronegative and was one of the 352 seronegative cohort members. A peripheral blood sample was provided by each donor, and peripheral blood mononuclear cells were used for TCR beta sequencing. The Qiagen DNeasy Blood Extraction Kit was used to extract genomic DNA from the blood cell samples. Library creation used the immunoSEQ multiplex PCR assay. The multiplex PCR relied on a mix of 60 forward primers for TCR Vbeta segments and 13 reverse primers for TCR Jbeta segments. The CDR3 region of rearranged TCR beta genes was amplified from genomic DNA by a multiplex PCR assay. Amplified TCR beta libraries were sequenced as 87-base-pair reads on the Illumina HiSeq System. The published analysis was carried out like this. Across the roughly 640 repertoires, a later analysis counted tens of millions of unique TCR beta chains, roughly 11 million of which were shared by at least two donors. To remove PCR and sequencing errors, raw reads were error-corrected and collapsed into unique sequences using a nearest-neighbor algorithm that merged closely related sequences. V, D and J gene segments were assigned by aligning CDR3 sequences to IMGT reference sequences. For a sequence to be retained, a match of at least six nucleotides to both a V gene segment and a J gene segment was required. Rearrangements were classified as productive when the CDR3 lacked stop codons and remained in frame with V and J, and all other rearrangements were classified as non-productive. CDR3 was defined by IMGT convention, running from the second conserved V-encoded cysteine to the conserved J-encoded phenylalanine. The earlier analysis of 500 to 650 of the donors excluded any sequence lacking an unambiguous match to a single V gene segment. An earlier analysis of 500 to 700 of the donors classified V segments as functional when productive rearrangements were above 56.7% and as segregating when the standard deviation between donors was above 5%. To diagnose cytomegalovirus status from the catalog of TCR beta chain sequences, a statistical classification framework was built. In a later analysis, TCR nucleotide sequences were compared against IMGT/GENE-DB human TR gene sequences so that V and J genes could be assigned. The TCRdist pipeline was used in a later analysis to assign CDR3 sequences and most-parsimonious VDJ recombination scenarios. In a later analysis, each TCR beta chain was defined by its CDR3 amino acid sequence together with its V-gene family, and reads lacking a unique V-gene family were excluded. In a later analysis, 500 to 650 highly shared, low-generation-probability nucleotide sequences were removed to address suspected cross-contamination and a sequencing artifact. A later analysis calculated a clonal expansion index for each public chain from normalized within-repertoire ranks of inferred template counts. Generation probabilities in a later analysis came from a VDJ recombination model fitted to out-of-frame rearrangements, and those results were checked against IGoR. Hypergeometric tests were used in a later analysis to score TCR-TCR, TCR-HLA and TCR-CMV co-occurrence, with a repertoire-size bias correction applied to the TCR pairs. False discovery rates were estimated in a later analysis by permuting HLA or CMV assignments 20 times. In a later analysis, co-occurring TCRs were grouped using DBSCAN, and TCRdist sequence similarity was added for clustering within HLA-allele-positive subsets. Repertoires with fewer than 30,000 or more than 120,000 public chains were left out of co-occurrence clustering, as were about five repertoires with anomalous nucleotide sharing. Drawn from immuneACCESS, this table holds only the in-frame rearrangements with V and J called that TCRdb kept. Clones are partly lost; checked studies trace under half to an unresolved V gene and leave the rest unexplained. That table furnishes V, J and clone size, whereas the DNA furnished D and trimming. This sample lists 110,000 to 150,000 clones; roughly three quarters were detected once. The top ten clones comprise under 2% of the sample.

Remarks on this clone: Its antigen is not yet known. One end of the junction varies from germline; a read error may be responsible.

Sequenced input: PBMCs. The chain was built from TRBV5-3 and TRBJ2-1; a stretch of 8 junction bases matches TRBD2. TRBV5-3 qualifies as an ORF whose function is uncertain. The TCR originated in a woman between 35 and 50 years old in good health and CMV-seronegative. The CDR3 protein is CARSVIGAGGRVF. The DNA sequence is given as TGTGCCAGAAGTGTGATTGGGGCGGGAGGCAGGGTCTTC.